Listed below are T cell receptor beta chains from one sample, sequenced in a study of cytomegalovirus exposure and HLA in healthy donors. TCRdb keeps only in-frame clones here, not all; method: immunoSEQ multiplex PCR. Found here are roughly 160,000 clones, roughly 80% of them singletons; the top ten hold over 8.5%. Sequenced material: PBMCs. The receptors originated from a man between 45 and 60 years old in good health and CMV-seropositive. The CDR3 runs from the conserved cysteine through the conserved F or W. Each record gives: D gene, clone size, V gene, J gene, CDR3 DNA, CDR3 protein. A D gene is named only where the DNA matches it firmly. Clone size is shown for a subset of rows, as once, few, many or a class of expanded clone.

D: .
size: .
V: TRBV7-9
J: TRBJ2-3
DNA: TGTGCCAGCCCGGGGGACCTTAGCACAGATACGCAGTATTTT
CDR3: CASPGDLSTDTQYF

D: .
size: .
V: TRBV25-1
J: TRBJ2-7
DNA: TGTGCCAGCAGTCGCACAGGCTACGAGCAGTACTTC
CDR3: CASSRTGYEQYF

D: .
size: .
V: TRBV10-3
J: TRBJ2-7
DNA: TGTGCCATCAGTGCCGTAGTTTACGAGCAGTACTTC
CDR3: CAISAVVYEQYF

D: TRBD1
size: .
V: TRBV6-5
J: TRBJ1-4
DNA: TGTGCCAGCAGTCCAGACAGGGAAGGTGAAAAACTGTTTTTT
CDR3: CASSPDREGEKLFF

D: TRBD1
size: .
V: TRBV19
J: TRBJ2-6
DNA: TGTGCCAGTAGCCTGTGGGCAGGGGGTGGTGGGGCCAACGTCCTGACTTTC
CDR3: CASSLWAGGGGANVLTF

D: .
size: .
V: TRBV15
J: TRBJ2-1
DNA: TGTGCCACCAGCAGAGCCCAAGGCGGCAATGAGCAGTTCTTC
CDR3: CATSRAQGGNEQFF

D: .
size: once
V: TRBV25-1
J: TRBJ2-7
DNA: TGTGCCAGCAGTAAGCCAGGGATCTACGAGCAGTACTTC
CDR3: CASSKPGIYEQYF

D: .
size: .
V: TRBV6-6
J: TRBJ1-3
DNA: TGTGCCAGCAGTGTGGGGACTTATGGAAACACCATATATTTT
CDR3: CASSVGTYGNTIYF

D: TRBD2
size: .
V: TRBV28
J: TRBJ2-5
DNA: TGTGCCAGCAGGCCGCCGGGGGGAGAGACCCAGTACTTC
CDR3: CASRPPGGETQYF

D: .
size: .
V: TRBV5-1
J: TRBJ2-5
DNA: TGCGCCAGCAGCTTCGAGGAGACCCAGTACTTC
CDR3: CASSFEETQYF

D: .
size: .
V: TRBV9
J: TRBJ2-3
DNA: TGTGCCAGCAGCGTAGTCAGAGACGGGGCGCAGTATTTT
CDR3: CASSVVRDGAQYF

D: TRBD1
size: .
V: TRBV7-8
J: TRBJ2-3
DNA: TGTGCCAGCAGCTATGGACAGGGTGGGACAGATACGCAGTATTTT
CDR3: CASSYGQGGTDTQYF

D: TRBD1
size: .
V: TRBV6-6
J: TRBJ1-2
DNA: TGTGCCAGCAGTCGGACAGGGGACTATGGCTACACCTTC
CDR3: CASSRTGDYGYTF

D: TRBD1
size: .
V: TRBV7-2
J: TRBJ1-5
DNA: TGTGCCAGCAGCTCGGGACAGAAATTTGGTCAGCCCCAGCATTTT
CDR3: CASSSGQKFGQPQHF

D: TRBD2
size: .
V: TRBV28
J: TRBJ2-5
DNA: TGTGCCAGCAGTCCCTACTTACTAGCGGGATTGACAGAGACCCAGTACTTC
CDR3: CASSPYLLAGLTETQYF

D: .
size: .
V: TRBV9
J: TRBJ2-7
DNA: TGTGCCAGCAGCCCAGCCGGGACTTTCTACGAGCAGTACTTC
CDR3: CASSPAGTFYEQYF

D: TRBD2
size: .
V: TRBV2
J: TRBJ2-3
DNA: TGTGCCGGATCTCTCGCGGGGGGCTACACAGATACGCAGTATTTT
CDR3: CAGSLAGGYTDTQYF

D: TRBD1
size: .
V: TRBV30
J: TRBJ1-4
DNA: TGTGCCTGGAACAAACAGGGGGCGCCCGAAAAACTGTTTTTT
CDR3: CAWNKQGAPEKLFF

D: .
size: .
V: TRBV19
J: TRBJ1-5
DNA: TGTGCCAGTAGTATAGGGGGCAACAATCAGCCCCAGCATTTT
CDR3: CASSIGGNNQPQHF

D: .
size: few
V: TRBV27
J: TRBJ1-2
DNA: TGTGCCAGCAGTTCAGTGTTCGGGGATGGCTACACCTTC
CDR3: CASSSVFGDGYTF

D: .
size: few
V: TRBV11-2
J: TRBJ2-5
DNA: TGTGCCAGCAGCCTACAGGGTCCGGAGACCCAGTACTTC
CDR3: CASSLQGPETQYF

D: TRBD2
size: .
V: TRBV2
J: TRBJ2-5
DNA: TGTGCCAGCCGTCCCAGTGGCGGGGGGGAAGAAGAGGCCCAGTACTTC
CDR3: CASRPSGGGEEEAQYF

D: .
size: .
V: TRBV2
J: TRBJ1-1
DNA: TGTGCCAGCAGCGCCTGGAGGGCGGGCACTGAAGCTTTCTTT
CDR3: CASSAWRAGTEAFF

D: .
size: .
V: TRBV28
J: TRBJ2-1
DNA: TGTGCCAGCAGTTCAAGCGGGCAAAGGAGGCAGTTCTTC
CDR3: CASSSSGQRRQFF

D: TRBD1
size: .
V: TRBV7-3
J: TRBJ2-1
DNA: TGTGCCAGCAGCTCCGGGACAGGGCAGCCCTACAATGAGCAGTTCTTC
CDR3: CASSSGTGQPYNEQFF

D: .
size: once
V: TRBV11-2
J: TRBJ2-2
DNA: TGTGCCAGCAGCTTAGTGGGAGGCTCCACCGGGGAGCTGTTTTTT
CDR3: CASSLVGGSTGELFF

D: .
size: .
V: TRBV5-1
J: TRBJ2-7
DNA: TGCGCCAGCAGCTTTTCAGAAACCTACGAGCAGTACTTC
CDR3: CASSFSETYEQYF

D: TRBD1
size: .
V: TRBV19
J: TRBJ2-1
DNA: TGTGCCAGTAGTAAGATACCGGGACAGGGGTCCTACAATGAGCAGTTCTTC
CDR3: CASSKIPGQGSYNEQFF

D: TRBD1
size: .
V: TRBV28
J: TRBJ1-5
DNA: TGTGCCAGCAGTCCCTCCCTGGGGACAGGGAATCAGCCCCAGCATTTT
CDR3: CASSPSLGTGNQPQHF

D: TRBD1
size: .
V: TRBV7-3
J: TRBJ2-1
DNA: TGTTCCAGCAGCACTACAGGGGGCAATGAGCAGTTCTTC
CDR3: CSSSTTGGNEQFF

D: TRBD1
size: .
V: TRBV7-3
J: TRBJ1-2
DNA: TGTGCCAGCAGCCTGATGGCAGGGGGTGGCTACACCTTC
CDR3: CASSLMAGGGYTF

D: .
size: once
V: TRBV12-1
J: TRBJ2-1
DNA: TGTGCCAGCAGCTTTGTCAGTCTAGTCTACAATGAGCAGTTCTTC
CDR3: CASSFVSLVYNEQFF

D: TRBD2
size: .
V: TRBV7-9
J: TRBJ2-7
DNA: TGTGCCAGCAGCTTTACGACTAGCGGGAACTACGAGCAGTACTTC
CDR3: CASSFTTSGNYEQYF

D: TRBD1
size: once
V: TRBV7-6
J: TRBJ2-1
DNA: TGTGCCAGCAGCCTCGATGACAGGGCCGCCGACTACAATGAGCAGTTCTTC
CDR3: CASSLDDRAADYNEQFF

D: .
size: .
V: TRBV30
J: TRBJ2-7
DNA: TGTGCCTCCCACAGGGATGGGTCCTACGAGCAGTACTTC
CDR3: CASHRDGSYEQYF

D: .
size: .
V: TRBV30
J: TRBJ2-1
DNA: TGTGCCTGGAGGAGGACACCTATTTTGCTCTTC
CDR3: CAWRRTPILLF

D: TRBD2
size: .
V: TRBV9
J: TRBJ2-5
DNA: TGTGCCAGCAGCGTAGACGGGGGGGCCGCGGAGACCCAGTACTTC
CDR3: CASSVDGGAAETQYF

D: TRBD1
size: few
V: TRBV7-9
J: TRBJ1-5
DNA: TGTGCCAGCAGCCAGGGACAGCTGAATAGCAATCAGCCCCAGCATTTT
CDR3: CASSQGQLNSNQPQHF

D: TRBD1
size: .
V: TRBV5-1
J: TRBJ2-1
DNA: TGCGCCAGCAGCTTGTTGGCAGGGGGCGCGGATGAGCAGTTCTTC
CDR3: CASSLLAGGADEQFF

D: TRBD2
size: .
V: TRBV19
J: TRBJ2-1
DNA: TGTGCCAGTACCTTAGCGGGAAGAGCTTACAATGAGCAGTTCTTC
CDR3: CASTLAGRAYNEQFF

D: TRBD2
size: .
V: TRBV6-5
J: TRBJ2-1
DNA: TGTGCCAGCAGTGGACTAGCGGGAGTTTACAATGAGCAGTTCTTC
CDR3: CASSGLAGVYNEQFF

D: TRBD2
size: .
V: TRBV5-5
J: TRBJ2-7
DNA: TGTGCCAGCAGCTTGGCGGCGACTAGCGGGAGCTCCTACGAGCAGTACTTC
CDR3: CASSLAATSGSSYEQYF

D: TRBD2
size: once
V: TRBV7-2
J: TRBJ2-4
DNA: TGTGCCAGCAGCACACGCGGACTAGCAGTTAACGCCAAAAACATTCAGTACTTC
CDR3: CASSTRGLAVNAKNIQYF